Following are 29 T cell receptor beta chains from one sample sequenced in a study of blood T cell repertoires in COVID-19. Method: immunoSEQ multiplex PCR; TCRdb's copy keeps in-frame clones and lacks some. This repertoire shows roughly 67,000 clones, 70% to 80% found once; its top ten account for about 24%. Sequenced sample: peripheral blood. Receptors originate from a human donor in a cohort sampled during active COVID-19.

The CDR3 DNA follows: TGTGCCAGCAGCTTAGTCAGGCTAGCGGGGGGTTTTGGCAATGAGCAGTTCTTC. Translated: CASSLVRLAGGFGNEQFF. The V gene is TRBV7-9, the J gene TRBJ2-1, with TRBD2 matching 11 bases. This CDR3 has 18 amino acids. Germline CDR1 SEHNR, CDR2 FQNEAQ (reference sequence). The trim removed 1 base at V and 6 bases at J, leaving 11 bases unmatched.

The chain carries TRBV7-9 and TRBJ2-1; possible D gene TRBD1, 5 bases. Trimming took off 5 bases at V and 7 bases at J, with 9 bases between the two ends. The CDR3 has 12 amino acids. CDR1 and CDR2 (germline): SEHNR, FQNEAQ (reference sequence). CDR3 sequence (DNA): TGTGCCAGCAGCCGCACAGGTAATGAGCAGTTCTTC. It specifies CASSRTGNEQFF. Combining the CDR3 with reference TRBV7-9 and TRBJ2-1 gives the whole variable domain DTGVSQNPRHKITKRGQNVTFRCDPISEHNRLYWYRQTLGQGPEFLTYFQNEAQLEKSRLLSDRFSAERPKGSFSTLEIQRTEQGDSAMYLCASSRTGNEQFFGPGTRLTVL.

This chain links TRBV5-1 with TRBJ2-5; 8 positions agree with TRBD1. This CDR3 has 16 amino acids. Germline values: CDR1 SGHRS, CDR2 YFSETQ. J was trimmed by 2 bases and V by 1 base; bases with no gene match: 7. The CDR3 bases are TGCGCCAGCAGCTTGTCGGGACAGGTCTTTCAAGAGACCCAGTACTTC. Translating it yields CASSLSGQVFQETQYF. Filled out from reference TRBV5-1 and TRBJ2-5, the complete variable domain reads KAGVTQTPRYLIKTRGQQVTLSCSPISGHRSVSWYQQTPGQGLQFLFEYFSETQRNKGNFPGRFSGRQFSNSRSEMNVSTLELGDSALYLCASSLSGQVFQETQYFGPGTRLLVL.

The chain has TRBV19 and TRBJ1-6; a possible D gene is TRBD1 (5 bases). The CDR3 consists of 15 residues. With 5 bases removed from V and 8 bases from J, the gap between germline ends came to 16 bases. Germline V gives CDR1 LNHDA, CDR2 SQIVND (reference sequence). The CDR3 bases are TGTGCCAGTAGTCCTCGCAGGGATGAGTATTCACCCCTCCACTTT. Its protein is CASSPRRDEYSPLHF. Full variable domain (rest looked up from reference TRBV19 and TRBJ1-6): DGGITQSPKYLFRKEGQNVTLSCEQNLNHDAMYWYRQDPGQGLRLIYYSQIVNDFQKGDIAEGYSVSREKKESFPLTVTSAQKNPTAFYLCASSPRRDEYSPLHFGNGTRLTVT.

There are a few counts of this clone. CDR3 amino acids: CASTRLAGNEQFF. Here the CDR3 DNA reads TGTGCCAGCACACGACTAGCGGGGAATGAGCAGTTCTTC. This chain uses TRBV28 with TRBJ2-1; 11 bases match TRBD2. With V trimmed by 7 bases and J by 7 bases, 3 bases remained unmatched. The CDR3 totals 13 residues. CDR1 and CDR2 (germline): MDHEN, SYDVKM.

CDR3 amino acids: CASSEGPGQGAGELFF. The CDR3, as DNA: TGCGCCAGCAGCGAGGGACCGGGACAGGGGGCCGGGGAGCTGTTTTTT. This chain joins TRBV5-1 and TRBJ2-2; TRBD1 matches 11 bases. The CDR3 loop spans 16 amino acids. The germline V gene has CDR1 SGHRS and CDR2 YFSETQ. V was pared by 4 bases and J by 6 bases, with 8 bases of the junction left unmatched.

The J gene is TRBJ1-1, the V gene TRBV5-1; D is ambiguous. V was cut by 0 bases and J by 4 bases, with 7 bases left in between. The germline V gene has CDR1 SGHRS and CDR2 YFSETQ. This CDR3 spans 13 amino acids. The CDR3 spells CASSLGGGTEAFF. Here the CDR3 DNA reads TGCGCCAGCAGCTTGGGCGGAGGCACTGAAGCTTTCTTT. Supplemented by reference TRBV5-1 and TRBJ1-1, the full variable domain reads KAGVTQTPRYLIKTRGQQVTLSCSPISGHRSVSWYQQTPGQGLQFLFEYFSETQRNKGNFPGRFSGRQFSNSRSEMNVSTLELGDSALYLCASSLGGGTEAFFGQGTRLTVV.

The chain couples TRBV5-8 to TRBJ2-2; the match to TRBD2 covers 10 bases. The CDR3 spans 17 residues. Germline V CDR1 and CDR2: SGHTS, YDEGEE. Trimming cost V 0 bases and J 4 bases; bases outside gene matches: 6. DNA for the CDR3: TGTGCCAGCAGCTTGGTAGGGCTAGCGGGAGTCACCGGGGAGCTGTTTTTT. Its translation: CASSLVGLAGVTGELFF.

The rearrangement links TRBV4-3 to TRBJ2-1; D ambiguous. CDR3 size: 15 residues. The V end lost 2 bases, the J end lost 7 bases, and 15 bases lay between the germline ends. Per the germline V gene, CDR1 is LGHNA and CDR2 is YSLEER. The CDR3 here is CASSQRFPIVNEQFF. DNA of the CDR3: TGCGCCAGCAGCCAACGATTCCCCATAGTGAATGAGCAGTTCTTC.

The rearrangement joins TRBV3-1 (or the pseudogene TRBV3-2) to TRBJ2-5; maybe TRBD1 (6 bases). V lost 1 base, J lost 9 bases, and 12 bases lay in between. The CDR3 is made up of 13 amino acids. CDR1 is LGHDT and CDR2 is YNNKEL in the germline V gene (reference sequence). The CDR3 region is CASSQASPGAQYF. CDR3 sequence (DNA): TGTGCCAGCAGCCAAGCCTCACCAGGGGCCCAGTACTTC.

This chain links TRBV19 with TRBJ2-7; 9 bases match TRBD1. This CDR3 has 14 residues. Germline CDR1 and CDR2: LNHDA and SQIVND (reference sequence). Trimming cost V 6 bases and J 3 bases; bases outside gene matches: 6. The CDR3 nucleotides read TGTGCCAGTAGCCGGACAGGGGATAACTACGAGCAGTACTTC. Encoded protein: CASSRTGDNYEQYF.

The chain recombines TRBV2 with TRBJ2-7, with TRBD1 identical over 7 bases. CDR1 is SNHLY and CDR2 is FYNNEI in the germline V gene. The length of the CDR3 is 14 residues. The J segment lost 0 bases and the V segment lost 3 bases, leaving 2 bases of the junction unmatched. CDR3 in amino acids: CASSDRDSSYEQYF. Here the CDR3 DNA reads TGTGCCAGCAGTGATAGGGACAGCTCCTACGAGCAGTACTTC. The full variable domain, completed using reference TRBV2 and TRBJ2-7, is EPEVTQTPSHQVTQMGQEVILRCVPISNHLYFYWYRQILGQKVEFLVSFYNNEISEKSEIFDDQFSVERPDGSNFTLKIRSTKLEDSAMYFCASSDRDSSYEQYFGPGTRLTVT.

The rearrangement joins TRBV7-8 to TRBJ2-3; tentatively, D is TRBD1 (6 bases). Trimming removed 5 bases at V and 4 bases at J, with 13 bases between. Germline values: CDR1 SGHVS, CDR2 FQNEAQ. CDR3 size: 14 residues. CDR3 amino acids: CASSTLEGADTQYF. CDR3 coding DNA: TGTGCCAGCAGCACTCTAGAGGGGGCAGATACGCAGTATTTT.

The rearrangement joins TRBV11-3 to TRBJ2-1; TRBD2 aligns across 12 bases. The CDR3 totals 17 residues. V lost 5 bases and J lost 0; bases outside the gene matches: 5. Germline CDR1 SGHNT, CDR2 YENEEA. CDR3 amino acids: CASSLETSGGSYNEQFF. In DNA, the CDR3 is TGTGCCAGCAGCCTCGAGACTAGCGGGGGCTCCTACAATGAGCAGTTCTTC.

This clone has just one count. The DNA for the CDR3 is TGCAGCGCCAGACGGACAGGGGGGGAGAATGAGCAGTTCTTC. It codes for CSARRTGGENEQFF. The V and J genes are TRBV29-1 and TRBJ2-1; 10 bases are a match to TRBD1. The CDR3 sequence is 14 residues long. CDR1 and CDR2 (germline): SQVTM, ANQGSEA. Trimming took 7 bases from V and 7 from J; bases not matched to a gene: 10.

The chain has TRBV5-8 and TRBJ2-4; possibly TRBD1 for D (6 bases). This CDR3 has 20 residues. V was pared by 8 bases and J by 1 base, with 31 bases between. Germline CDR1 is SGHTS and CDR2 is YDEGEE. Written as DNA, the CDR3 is TGTGCCAGTCTAACCCTCCGGGACACCCGTACCATATTGGCCAAAAACATTCAGTACTTC. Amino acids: CASLTLRDTRTILAKNIQYF.

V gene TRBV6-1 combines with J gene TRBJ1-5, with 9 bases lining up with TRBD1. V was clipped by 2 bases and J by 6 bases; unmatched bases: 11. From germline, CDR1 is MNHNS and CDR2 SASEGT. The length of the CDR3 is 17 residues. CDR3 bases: TGTGCCAGCAGTGAACGGTTTCGGGACAGGGTCGGTCAGCCCCAGCATTTT. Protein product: CASSERFRDRVGQPQHF.

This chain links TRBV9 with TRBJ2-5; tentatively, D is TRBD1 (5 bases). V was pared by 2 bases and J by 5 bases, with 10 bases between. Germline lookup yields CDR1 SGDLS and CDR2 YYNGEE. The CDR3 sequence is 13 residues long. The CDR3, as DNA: TGTGCCAGCAGCGTTCAGGCAGGGGAGACCCAGTACTTC. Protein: CASSVQAGETQYF. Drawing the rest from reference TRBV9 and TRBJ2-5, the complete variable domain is DSGVTQTPKHLITATGQRVTLRCSPRSGDLSVYWYQQSLDQGLQFLIQYYNGEERAKGNILERFSAQQFPDLHSELNLSSLELGDSALYFCASSVQAGETQYFGPGTRLLVL.

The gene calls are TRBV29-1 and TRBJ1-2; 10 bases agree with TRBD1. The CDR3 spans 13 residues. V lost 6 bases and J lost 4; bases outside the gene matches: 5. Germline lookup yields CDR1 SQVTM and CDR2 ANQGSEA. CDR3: CSVLTGGIYGYTF. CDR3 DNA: TGCAGCGTCCTGACAGGGGGCATCTATGGCTACACCTTC.

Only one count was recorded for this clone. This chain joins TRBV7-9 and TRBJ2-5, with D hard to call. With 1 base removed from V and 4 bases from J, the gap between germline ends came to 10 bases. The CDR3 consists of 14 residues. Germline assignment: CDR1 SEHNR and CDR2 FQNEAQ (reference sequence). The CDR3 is CASSLGLGIETQYF. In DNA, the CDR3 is TGTGCCAGCAGCTTAGGGCTAGGAATAGAGACCCAGTACTTC.

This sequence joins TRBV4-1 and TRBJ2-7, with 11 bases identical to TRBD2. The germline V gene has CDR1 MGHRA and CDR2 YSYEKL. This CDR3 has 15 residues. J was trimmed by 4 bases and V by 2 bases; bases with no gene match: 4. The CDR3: CASSQLGTSGYEQYF. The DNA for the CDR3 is TGCGCCAGCAGCCAACTTGGGACTAGCGGATACGAGCAGTACTTC.

The CDR3 DNA reads as TGTGCCAGCTCACCACTAAGCGGTCCCACAGATACGCAGTATTTT. Residues: CASSPLSGPTDTQYF. The chain carries TRBV18 and TRBJ2-3, with D perhaps matching TRBD2 (5 bases). Per the germline V gene, CDR1 is KGHSH and CDR2 is LQKENI. The CDR3 is made up of 15 amino acids. V shed 1 base and J shed 2 bases, with 10 bases lying between them.

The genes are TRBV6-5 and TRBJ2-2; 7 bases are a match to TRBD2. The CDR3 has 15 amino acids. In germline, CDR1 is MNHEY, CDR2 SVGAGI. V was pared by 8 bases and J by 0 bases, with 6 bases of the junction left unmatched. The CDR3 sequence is CASGSGTANTGELFF. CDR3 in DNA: TGTGCCAGCGGCAGCGGGACGGCGAACACCGGGGAGCTGTTTTTT.

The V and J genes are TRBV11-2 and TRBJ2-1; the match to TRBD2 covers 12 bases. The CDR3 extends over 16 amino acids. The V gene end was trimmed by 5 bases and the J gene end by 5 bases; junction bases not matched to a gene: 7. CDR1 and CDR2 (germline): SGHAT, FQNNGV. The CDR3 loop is CASSLGASGRDNEQFF. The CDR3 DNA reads TGTGCCAGCAGCCTAGGAGCTAGCGGGAGGGACAATGAGCAGTTCTTC.

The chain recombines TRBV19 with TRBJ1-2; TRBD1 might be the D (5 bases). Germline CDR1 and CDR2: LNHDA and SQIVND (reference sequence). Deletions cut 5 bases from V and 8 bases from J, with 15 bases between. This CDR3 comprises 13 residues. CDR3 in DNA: TGTGCCAGTAGTCGCGGGACGGGCGACGGCTACACCTTC. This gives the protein CASSRGTGDGYTF.

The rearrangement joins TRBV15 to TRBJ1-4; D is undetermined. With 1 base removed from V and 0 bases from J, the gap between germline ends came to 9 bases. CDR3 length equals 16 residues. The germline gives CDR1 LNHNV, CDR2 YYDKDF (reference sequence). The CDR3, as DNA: TGTGCCACCAGCAGAGTAGGAGATGCAACTAATGAAAAACTGTTTTTT. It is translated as CATSRVGDATNEKLFF.

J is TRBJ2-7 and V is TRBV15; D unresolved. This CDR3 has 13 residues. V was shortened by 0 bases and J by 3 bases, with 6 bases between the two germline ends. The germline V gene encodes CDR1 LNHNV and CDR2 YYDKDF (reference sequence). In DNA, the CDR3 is TGTGCCACCAGCAGAGAATCTTTCTACGAGCAGTACTTC. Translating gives CATSRESFYEQYF.

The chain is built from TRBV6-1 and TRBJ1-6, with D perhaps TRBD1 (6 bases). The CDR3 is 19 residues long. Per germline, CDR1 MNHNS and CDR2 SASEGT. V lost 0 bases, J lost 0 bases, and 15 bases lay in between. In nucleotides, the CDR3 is TGTGCCAGCAGTGAAGCCTTCCCGACAGGCTTCTCCTATAATTCACCCCTCCACTTT. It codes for CASSEAFPTGFSYNSPLHF.

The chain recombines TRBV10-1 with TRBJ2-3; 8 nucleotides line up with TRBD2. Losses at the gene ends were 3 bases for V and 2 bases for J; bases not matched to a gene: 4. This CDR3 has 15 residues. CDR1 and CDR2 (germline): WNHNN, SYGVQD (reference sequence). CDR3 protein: CASSDSGLATDTQYF. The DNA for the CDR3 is TGCGCCAGCAGTGATTCCGGACTAGCCACAGATACGCAGTATTTT.